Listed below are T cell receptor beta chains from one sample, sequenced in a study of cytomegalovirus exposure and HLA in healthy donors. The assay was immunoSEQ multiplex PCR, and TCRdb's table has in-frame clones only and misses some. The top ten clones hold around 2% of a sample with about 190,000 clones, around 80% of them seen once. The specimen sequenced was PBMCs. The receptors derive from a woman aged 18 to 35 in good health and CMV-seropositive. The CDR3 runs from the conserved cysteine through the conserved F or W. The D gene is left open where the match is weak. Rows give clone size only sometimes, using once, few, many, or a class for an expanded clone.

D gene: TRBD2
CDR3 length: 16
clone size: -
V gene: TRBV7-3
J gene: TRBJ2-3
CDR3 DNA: TGTGCCAGCAGCTTAGGCTCAGCGGGGGGCACAGATACGCAGTATTTT
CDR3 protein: CASSLGSAGGTDTQYF

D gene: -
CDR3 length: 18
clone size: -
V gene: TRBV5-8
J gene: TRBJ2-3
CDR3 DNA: TGTGCCAGCAGCTTTCACCCCCACAGGGGGGGTGGGACAGATACGCAGTATTTT
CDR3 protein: CASSFHPHRGGGTDTQYF

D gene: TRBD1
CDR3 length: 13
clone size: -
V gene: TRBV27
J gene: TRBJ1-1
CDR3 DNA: TGTGCCAGCAGTCTGGGACAGGCTAATCAAGCTTTCTTT
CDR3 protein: CASSLGQANQAFF

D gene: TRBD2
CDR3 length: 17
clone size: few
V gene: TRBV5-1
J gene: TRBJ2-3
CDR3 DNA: TGCGCCAGCACCCAATCGACTAGCGGGGGCCTCGGAGATACGCAGTATTTT
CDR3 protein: CASTQSTSGGLGDTQYF

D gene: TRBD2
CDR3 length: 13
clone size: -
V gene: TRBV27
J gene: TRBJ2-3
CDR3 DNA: TGTGCCAGCGGCGGACTAGCGGGGAATACGCAGTATTTT
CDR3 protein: CASGGLAGNTQYF

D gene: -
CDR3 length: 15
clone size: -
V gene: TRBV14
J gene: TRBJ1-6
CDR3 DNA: TGTGCCAGCAGCCAGAATGCGGGGTATAATTCACCCCTCCACTTT
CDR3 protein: CASSQNAGYNSPLHF

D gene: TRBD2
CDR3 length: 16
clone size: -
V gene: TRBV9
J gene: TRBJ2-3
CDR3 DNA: TGTGCCAGCAGCGGCGGTAGCGGGGGAAGCACAGATACGCAGTATTTT
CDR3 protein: CASSGGSGGSTDTQYF

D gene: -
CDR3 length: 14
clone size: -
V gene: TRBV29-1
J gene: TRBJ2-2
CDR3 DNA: TGCAGCGTTGGAGTGGGCATCAACACCGGGGAGCTGTTTTTT
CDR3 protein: CSVGVGINTGELFF

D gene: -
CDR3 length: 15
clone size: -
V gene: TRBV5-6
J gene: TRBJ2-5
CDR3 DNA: TGTGCCAGCAGCTTGGTACAGGCGTACCAAGAGACCCAGTACTTC
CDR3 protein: CASSLVQAYQETQYF

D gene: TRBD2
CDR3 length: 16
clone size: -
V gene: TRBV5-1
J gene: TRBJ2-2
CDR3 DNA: TGCGCCAGCAGCTTGTCCAGCGGGGCAAGGACCGGGGAGCTGTTTTTT
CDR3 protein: CASSLSSGARTGELFF

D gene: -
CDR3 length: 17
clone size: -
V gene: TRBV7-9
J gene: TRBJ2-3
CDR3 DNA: TGTGCCAGCAGCTTAGCTCAGGGCGCTGCTAGCACAGATACGCAGTATTTT
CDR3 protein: CASSLAQGAASTDTQYF

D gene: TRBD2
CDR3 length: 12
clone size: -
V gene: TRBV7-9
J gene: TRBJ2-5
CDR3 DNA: TGTTCCAGCAGCTTAGCGGGGGGGCCCCAGTACTTC
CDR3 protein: CSSSLAGGPQYF

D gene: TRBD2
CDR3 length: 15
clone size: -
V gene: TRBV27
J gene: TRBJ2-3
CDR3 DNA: TGTGCCAGCAGCCCGACTAGCGGGGGGATTCATACGCAGTATTTT
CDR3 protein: CASSPTSGGIHTQYF

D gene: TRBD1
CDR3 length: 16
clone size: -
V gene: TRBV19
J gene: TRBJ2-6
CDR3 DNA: TGTGCCACCACGAACAGGGGGTATGCCGGGGCCAACGTCCTGACTTTC
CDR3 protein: CATTNRGYAGANVLTF

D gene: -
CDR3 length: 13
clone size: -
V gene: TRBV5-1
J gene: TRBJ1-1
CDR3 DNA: TGCGCCAGCAGCTTCGAGGGGGACACTGAAGCTTTCTTT
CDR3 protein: CASSFEGDTEAFF

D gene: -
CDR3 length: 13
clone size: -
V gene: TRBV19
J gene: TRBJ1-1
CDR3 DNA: TGTGCCAGTAGTATTAGAGGCGGGGAGGTGGCTTTCTTT
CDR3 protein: CASSIRGGEVAFF

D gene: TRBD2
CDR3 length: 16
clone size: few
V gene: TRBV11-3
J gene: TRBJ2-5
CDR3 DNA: TGTGCCAGCAGCGGGGGGGGGCTAGCGGGGGCCGGGGCCCAGTACTTC
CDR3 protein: CASSGGGLAGAGAQYF

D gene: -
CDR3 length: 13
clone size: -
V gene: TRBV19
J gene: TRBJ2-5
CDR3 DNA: TGTGCCAGTAGTACGGGTCCCCGCGAGACCCAGTACTTC
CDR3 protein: CASSTGPRETQYF

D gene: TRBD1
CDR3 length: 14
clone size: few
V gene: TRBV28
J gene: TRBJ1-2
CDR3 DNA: TGTGCCAGCAGAAAACGACAGGGGGGAGTTGGCTACACCTTC
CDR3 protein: CASRKRQGGVGYTF

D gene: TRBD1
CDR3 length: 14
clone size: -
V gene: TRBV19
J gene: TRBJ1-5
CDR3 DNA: TGTGCCAGTAATACCGGGACAGGGGATCAGCCCCAGCATTTT
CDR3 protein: CASNTGTGDQPQHF

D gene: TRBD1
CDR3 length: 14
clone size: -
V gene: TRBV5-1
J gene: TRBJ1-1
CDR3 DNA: TGCGCCAGCAGCTGGAATGGACAGGGCACTGAAGCTTTCTTT
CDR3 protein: CASSWNGQGTEAFF

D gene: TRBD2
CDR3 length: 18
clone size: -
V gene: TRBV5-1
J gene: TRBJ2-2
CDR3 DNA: TGCGCCAGCAGCTTGGTTTCTAGCGGGGGGCTGGACACCGGGGAGCTGTTTTTT
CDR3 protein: CASSLVSSGGLDTGELFF

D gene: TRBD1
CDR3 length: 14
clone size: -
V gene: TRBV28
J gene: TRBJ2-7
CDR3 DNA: TGTGCCAGCAGTTTAAGACAGGGGAGGTACGAGCAGTACTTC
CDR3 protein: CASSLRQGRYEQYF

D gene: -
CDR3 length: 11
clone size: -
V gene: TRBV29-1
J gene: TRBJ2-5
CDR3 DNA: TGCAGCGACCAGGCGACAGAGACCCAGTACTTC
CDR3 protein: CSDQATETQYF

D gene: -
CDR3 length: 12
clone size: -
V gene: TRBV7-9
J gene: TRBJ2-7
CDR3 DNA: TGTTCCAGCAGCTTAGATGGGCACGAGCAGTACTTC
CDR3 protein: CSSSLDGHEQYF